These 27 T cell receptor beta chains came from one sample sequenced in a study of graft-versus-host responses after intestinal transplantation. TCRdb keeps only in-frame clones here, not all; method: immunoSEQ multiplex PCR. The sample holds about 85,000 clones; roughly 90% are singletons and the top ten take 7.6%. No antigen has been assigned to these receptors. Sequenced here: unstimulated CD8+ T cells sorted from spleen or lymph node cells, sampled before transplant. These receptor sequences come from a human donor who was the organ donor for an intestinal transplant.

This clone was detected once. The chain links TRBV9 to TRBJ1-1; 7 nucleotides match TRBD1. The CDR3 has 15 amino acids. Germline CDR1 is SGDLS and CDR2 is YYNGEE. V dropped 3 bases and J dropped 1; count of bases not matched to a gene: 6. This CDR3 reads CASSDQQGTNTEAFF. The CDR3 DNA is TGTGCCAGCAGCGACCAACAGGGGACGAACACTGAAGCTTTCTTT.

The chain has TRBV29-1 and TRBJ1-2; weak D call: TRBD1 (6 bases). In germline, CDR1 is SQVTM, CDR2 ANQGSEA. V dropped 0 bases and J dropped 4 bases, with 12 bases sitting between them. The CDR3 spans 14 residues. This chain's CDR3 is CSVEDSGGLYGYTF. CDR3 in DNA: TGCAGCGTTGAAGATTCTGGGGGGCTCTATGGCTACACCTTC. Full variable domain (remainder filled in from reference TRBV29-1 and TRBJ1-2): SAVISQKPSRDICQRGTSLTIQCQVDSQVTMMFWYRQQPGQSLTLIATANQGSEATYESGFVIDKFPISRPNLTFSTLTVSNMSPEDSSIYLCSVEDSGGLYGYTFGSGTRLTVV.

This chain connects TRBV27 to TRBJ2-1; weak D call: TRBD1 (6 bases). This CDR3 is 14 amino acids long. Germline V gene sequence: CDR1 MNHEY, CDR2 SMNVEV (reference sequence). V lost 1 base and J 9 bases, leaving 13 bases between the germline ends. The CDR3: CASSLLGQGSEQFF. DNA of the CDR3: TGTGCCAGCAGTTTATTAGGCCAGGGGTCTGAGCAGTTCTTC.

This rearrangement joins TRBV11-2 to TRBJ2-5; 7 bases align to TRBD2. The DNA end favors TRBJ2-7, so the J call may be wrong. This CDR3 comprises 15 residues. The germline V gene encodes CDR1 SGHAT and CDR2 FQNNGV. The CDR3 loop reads CASSLDLAATYEQYF. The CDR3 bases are TGTGCCAGCAGCTTAGACCTAGCGGCCACCTACGAGCAGTACTTC.

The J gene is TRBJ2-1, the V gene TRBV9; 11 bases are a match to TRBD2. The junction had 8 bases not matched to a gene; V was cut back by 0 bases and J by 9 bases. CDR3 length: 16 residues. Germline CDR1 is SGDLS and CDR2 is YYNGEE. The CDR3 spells CASSVEVAGGIGEQFF. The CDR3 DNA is TGTGCCAGCAGCGTAGAGGTAGCGGGAGGGATCGGTGAGCAGTTCTTC.

CDR3 nucleotide sequence: TGCGCCAGCAGCCATAAACAGGGAGGACCCTACAATGAGCAGTTCTTC. It yields the protein CASSHKQGGPYNEQFF. The rearrangement uses TRBV4-1 and TRBJ2-1, with D perhaps matching TRBD1 or TRBD2 (6 bases each). CDR3 size: 16 residues. Trimming removed 3 bases at V and 2 bases at J, with 14 bases between. Germline-derived CDR1 and CDR2 are MGHRA and YSYEKL.

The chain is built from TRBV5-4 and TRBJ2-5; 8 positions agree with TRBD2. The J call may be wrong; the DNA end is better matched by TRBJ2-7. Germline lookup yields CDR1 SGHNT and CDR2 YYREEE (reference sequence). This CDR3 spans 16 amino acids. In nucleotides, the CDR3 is TGTGCCAGCAGCCAACGACTAGCGTTCGGGGCCTACGAGCAGTACTTC. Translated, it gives CASSQRLAFGAYEQYF.

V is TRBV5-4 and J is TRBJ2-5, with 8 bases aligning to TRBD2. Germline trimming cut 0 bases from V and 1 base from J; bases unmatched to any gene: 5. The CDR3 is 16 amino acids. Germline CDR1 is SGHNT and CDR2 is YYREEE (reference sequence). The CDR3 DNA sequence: TGTGCCAGCAGCTTGGGGCTAGCGGGTTCCCAAGAGACCCAGTACTTC. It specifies CASSLGLAGSQETQYF. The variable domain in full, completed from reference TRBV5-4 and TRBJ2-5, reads ETGVTQSPTHLIKTRGQQVTLRCSSQSGHNTVSWYQQALGQGPQFIFQYYREEENGRGNFPPRFSGLQFPNYSSELNVNALELDDSALYLCASSLGLAGSQETQYFGPGTRLLVL.

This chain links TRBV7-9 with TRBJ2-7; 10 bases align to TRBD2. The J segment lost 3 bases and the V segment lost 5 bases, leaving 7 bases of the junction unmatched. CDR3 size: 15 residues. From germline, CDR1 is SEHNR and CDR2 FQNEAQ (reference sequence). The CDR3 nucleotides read TGTGCCAGCAGCGTCACTAGCGGGATGAGCTACGAGCAGTACTTC. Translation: CASSVTSGMSYEQYF. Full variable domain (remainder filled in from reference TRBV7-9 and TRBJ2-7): DTGVSQNPRHKITKRGQNVTFRCDPISEHNRLYWYRQTLGQGPEFLTYFQNEAQLEKSRLLSDRFSAERPKGSFSTLEIQRTEQGDSAMYLCASSVTSGMSYEQYFGPGTRLTVT.

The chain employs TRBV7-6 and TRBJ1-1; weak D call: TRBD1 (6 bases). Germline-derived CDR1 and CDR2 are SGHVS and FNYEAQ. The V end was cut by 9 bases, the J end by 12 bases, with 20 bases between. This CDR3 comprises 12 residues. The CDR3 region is CARRTECEGSFF. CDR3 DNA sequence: TGTGCCAGACGGACAGAGTGTGAGGGGTCTTTCTTT. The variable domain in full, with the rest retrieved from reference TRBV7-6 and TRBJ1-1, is GAGVSQSPRYKVTKRGQDVALRCDPISGHVSLYWYRQALGQGPEFLTYFNYEAQQDKSGLPNDRFSAERPEGSISTLTIQRTEQRDSAMYRCARRTECEGSFFGQGTRLTVV.

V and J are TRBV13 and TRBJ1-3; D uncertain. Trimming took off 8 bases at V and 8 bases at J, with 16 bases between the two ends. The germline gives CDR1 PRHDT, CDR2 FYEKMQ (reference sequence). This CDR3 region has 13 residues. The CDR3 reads CASRPREGDTIYF. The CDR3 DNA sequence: TGTGCCAGCCGACCAAGGGAGGGAGACACCATATATTTT.

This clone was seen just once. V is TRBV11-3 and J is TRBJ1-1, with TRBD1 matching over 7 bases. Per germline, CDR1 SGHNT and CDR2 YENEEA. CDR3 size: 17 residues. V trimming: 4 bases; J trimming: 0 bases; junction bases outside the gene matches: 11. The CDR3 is CASSSRTGGDMNTEAFF. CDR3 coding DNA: TGTGCCAGCAGCTCGCGGACAGGAGGCGACATGAACACTGAAGCTTTCTTT.

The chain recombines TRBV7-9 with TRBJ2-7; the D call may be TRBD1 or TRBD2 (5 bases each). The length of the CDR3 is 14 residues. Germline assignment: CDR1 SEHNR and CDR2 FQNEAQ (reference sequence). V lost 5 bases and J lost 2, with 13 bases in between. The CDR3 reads CASSKGRTPYEQYF. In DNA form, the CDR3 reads TGTGCCAGCAGCAAGGGACGGACCCCCTACGAGCAGTACTTC. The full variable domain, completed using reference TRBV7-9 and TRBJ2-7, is DTGVSQNPRHKITKRGQNVTFRCDPISEHNRLYWYRQTLGQGPEFLTYFQNEAQLEKSRLLSDRFSAERPKGSFSTLEIQRTEQGDSAMYLCASSKGRTPYEQYFGPGTRLTVT.

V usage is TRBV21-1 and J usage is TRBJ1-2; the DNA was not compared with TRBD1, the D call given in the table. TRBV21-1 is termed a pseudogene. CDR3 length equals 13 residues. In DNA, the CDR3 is TGTGCCAGCAGGGGACAGACAATCTATGGCTACACCTTC. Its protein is CASRGQTIYGYTF.

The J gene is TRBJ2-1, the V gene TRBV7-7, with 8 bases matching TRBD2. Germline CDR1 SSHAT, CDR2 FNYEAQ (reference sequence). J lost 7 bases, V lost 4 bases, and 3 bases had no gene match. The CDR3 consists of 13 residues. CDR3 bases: TGTGCCAGCAGCTCGGGAGGGTTGAATGAGCAGTTCTTC. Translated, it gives CASSSGGLNEQFF. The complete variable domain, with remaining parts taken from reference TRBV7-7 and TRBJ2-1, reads GAGVSQSPRYKVTKRGQDVTLRCDPISSHATLYWYQQALGQGPEFLTYFNYEAQPDKSGLPSDRFSAERPEGSISTLTIQRTEQRDSAMYRCASSSGGLNEQFFGPGTRLTVL.

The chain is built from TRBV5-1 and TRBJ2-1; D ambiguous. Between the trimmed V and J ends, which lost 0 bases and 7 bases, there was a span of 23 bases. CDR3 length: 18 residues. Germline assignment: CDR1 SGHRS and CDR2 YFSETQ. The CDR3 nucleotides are TGCGCCAGCAGCTTGGGCGCCCTAGGTGGGGTCCTAGGGAATGAGCAGTTCTTC. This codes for CASSLGALGGVLGNEQFF.

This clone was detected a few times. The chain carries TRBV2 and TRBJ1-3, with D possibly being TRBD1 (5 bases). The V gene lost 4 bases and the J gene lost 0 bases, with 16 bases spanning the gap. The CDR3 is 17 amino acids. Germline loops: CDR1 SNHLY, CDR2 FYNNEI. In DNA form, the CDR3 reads TGTGCCAGCAGTGTCTCTGAAGGGGACCCCTCTGGAAACACCATATATTTT. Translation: CASSVSEGDPSGNTIYF. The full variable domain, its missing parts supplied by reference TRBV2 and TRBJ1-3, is EPEVTQTPSHQVTQMGQEVILRCVPISNHLYFYWYRQILGQKVEFLVSFYNNEISEKSEIFDDQFSVERPDGSNFTLKIRSTKLEDSAMYFCASSVSEGDPSGNTIYFGEGSWLTVV.

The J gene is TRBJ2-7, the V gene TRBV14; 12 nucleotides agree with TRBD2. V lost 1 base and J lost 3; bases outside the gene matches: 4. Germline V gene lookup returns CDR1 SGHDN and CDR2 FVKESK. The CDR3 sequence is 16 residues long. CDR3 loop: CASSQGLAGENYEQYF. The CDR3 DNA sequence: TGTGCCAGCAGCCAAGGACTAGCGGGGGAAAACTACGAGCAGTACTTC. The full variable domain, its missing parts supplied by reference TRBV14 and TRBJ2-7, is EAGVTQFPSHSVIEKGQTVTLRCDPISGHDNLYWYRRVMGKEIKFLLHFVKESKQDESGMPNNRFLAERTGGTYSTLKVQPAELEDSGVYFCASSQGLAGENYEQYFGPGTRLTVT.

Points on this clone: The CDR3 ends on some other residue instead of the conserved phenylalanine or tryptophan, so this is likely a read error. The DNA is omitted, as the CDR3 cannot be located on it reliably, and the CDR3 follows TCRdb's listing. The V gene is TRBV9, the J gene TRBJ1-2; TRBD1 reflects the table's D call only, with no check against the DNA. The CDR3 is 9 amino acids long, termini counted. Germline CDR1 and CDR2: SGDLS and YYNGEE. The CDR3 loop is CASTEGARR.

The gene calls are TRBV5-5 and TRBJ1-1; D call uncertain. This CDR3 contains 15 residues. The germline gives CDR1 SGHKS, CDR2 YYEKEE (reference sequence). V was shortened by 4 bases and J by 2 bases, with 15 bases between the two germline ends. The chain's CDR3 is CASSLPGRRNTEAFF. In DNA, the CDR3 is TGTGCCAGCAGCCTGCCCGGACGGAGAAACACTGAAGCTTTCTTT.

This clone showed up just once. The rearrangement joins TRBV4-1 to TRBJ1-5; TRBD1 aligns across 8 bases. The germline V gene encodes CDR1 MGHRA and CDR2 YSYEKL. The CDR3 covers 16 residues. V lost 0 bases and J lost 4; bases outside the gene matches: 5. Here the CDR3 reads CASSQDGQGGNQPQHF. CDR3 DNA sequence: TGCGCCAGCAGCCAAGACGGACAGGGTGGAAATCAGCCCCAGCATTTT.

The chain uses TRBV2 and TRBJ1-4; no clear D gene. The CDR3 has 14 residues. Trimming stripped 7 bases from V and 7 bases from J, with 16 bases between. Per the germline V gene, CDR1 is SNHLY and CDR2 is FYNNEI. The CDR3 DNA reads TGTGCCAGCACCCCCCGCCTCGGGCCTGAAAAACTGTTTTTT. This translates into CASTPRLGPEKLFF.

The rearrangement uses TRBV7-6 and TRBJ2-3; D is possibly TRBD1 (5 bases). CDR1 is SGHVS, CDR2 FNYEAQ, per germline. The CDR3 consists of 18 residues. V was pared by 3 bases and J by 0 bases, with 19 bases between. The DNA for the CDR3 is TGTGCCAGCAGCTTCGTAGTAAGGACAAGCCTCAGCACAGATACGCAGTATTTT. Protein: CASSFVVRTSLSTDTQYF.

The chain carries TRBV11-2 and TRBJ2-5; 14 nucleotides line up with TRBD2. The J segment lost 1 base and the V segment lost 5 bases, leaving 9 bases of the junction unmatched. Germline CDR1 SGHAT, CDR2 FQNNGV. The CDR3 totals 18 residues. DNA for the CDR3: TGTGCCAGCAGCCTAAGACTAGCGGGAGGGGGTTCCCAAGAGACCCAGTACTTC. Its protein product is CASSLRLAGGGSQETQYF.

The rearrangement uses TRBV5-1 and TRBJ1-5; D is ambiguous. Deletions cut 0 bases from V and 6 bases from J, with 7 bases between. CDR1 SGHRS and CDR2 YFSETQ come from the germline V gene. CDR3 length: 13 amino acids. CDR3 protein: CASSLESGQPQHF. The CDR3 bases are TGCGCCAGCAGCTTGGAAAGCGGTCAGCCCCAGCATTTT.

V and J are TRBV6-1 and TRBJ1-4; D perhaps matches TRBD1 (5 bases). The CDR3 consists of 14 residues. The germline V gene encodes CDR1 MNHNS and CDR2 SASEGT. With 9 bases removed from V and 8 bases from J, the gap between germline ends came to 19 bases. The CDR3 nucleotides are TGTGCCAGAGGGAAACCCAGGGCCAACGAAAAACTGTTTTTT. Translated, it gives CARGKPRANEKLFF.

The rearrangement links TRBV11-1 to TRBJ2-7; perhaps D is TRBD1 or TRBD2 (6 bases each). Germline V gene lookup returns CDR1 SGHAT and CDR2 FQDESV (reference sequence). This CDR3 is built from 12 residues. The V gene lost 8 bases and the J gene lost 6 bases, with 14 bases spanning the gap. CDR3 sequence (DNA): TGTGCCAGCGAGACGGGGGCTGGCGAGCAGTACTTC. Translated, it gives CASETGAGEQYF.